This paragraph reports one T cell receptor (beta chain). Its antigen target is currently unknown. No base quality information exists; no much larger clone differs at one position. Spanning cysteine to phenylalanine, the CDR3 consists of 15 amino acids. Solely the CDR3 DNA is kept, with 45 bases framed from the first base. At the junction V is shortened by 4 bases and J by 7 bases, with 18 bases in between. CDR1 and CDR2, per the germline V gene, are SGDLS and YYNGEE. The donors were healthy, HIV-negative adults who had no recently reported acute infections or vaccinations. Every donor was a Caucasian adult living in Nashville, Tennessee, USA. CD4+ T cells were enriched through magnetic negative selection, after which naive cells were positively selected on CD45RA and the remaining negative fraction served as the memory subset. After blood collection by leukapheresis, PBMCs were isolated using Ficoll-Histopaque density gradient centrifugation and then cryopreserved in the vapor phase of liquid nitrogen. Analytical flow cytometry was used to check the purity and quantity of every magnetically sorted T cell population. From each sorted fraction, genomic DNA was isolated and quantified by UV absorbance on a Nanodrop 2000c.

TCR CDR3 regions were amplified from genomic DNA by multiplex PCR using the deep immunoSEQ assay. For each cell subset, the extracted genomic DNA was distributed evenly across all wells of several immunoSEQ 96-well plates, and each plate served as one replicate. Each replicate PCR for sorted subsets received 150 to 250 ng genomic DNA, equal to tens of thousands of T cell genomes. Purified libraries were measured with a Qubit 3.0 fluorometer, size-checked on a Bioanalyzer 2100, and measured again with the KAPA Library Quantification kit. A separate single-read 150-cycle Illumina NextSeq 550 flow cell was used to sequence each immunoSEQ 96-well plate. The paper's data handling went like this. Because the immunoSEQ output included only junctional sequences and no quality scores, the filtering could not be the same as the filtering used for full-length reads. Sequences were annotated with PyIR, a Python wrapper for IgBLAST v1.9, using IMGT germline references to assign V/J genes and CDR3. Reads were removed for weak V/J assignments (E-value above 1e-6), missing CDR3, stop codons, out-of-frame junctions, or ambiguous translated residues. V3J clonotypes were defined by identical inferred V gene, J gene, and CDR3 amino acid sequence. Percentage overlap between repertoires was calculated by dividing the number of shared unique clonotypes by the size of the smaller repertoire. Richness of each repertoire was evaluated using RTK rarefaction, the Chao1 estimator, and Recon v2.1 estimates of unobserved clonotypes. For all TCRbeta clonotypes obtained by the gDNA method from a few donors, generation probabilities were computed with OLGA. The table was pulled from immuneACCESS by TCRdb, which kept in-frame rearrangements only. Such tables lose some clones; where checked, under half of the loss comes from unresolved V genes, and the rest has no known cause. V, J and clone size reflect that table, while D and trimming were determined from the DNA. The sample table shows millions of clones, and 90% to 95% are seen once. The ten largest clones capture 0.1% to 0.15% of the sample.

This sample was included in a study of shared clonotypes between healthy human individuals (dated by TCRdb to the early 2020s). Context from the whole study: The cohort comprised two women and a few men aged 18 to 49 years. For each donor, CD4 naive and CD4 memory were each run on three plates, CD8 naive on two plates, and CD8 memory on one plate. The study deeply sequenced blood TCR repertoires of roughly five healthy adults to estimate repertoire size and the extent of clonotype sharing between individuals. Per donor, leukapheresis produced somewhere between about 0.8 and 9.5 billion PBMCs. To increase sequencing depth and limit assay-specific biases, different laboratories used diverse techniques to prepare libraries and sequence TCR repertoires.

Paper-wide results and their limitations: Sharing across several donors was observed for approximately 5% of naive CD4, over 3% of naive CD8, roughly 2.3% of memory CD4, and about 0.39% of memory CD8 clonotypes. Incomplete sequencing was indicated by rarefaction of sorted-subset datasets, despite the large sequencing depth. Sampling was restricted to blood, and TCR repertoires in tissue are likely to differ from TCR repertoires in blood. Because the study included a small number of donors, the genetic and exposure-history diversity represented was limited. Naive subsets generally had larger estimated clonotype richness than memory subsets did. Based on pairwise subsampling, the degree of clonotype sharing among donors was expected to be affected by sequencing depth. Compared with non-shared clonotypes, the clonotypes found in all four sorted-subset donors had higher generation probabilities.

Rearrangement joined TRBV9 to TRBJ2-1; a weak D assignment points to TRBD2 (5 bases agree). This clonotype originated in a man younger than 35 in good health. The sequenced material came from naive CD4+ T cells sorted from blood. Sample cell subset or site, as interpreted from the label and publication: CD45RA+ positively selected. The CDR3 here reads CASSSTEAAKNEQFF. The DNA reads TGTGCCAGCAGCTCCACTGAAGCGGCTAAAAATGAGCAGTTCTTC.